This TCR beta chain was observed in a study of T cell responses to AZD1222 COVID-19 vaccine. Sequencing used immunoSEQ multiplex PCR; TCRdb keeps in-frame clones, though not all of them. The table records about 120,000 clones, roughly 90% of them present only once. General study results and limits: Only after the peak T cell response were repertoires sampled.

The CDR3 runs 15 residues. CDR1 and CDR2 (germline): MDHEN, SYDVKM. Trimming took 3 bases from V and 5 from J, leaving 13 bases between them. In regard to this clone: The target antigen is unknown.

The TCR originated in an adult in good health. This sequence joins TRBV28 and TRBJ2-2; D may match TRBD1 or TRBD2 (5 bases each). The material was peripheral blood, obtained on day 0 of AZD1222 vaccination. CDR3 DNA sequence: TGTGCCAGCAGTTTGGGCCAGGGACCAACCGGGGAGCTGTTTTTT. Protein: CASSLGQGPTGELFF.